This T cell receptor (beta chain) was identified during a study of T cells in Graves' hyperthyroidism and ophthalmopathy. The sample holds many counts of this clonotype. As yet, its antigen is unknown. Amplified TCR beta CDR3 regions derived from RNA transcripts. HTBI primers were used for first-round RT-PCR of the TCR CDR3. TCRdb re-called the multiplex PCR reads with MiXCR, one entry per CDR3 protein. The sample has around 690,000 distinct CDR3 sequences; approximately 15% are singletons. Newly diagnosed hyperthyroidism, duration under 2 months, in patients aged 18 to 65. The CDR3 is 14 residues long. The V gene's germline CDR1 is MNHEY and CDR2 SMNVEV (reference sequence). V was cut by 3 bases and J by 4 bases, with 11 bases left in between. Study conclusions and caveats: Model-based prediction identified ophthalmopathy a median 6.5 months prior to its onset. Most thyroid-expanded clonotypes above 0.001 were also found in blood.

The sequenced sample consisted of blood. The chain carries TRBV27 and TRBJ2-3, with D hard to call. The clonotype was recovered from a man aged 45-65 years with Graves' hyperthyroidism. This CDR3 reads CASSFGGAPDTQYF. CDR3 nucleotides: TGTGCCAGCAGTTTCGGCGGAGCCCCAGATACGCAGTATTTT.